This TCR beta chain originates from a study of T cells in Graves' hyperthyroidism and ophthalmopathy. As for the study in general: The blood sample was taken at first diagnosis, before treatment began.

The blood sample predates any ophthalmopathy symptoms, coming from first hyperthyroidism diagnosis. TCR beta CDR3 region amplification was performed from RNA transcripts. TCR CDR3 underwent first-round RT-PCR with the HTBI primer set. TCRdb reanalysed the multiplex PCR reads using MiXCR and keeps one entry per CDR3 protein. The sample lists more than 300,000 distinct CDR3 sequences, about a sixth occurring once. Germline V gene data show CDR1 as SEHNR and CDR2 as FQNEAQ (reference sequence). This CDR3 has 15 residues. After removal of 4 bases from V and 3 bases from J, the junction contained 7 bases not matched to a gene. Whole-study findings and limits: Stable hyperthyroidism and ophthalmopathy were separated using 13 V-J signatures. Among clonotypes expanded in thyroid above 0.001, most were also found in blood.

This clonotype was observed many times. Its antigen remains unidentified. Material: blood. This receptor was identified in a young woman with Graves' hyperthyroidism that later progressed to Graves' ophthalmopathy. The rearrangement joins TRBV7-9 to TRBJ2-7; TRBD2 aligns across 9 bases. CDR3 loop: CASSSPLAGIYEQYF. The DNA of the CDR3 is TGTGCCAGCAGCTCCCCCCTAGCGGGGATCTACGAGCAGTACTTC.